This T cell receptor beta chain stems from a study of blood T cell repertoires in COVID-19. Study-wide context: In each case, the material was cDNA or gDNA derived from T cells, B-cell-depleted T cells, or PBMCs.

Sequencing used immunoSEQ multiplex PCR; TCRdb keeps in-frame clones, though not all of them. The sample has around 270,000 clones, under 85% seen once; the top ten hold roughly 0.87%. V was clipped by 6 bases and J by 8 bases; unmatched bases: 8. Germline assignment: CDR1 MDHEN and CDR2 SYDVKM. This CDR3 contains 14 residues. The chain carries TRBV28 and TRBJ1-1, with 11 bases aligning to TRBD1. The specimen was peripheral blood. This TCR was sampled from a human donor with COVID-19, enrolled during active disease. The donor label of this sample is uncertain. The CDR3 here is CASRGTGGLAEAFF. The CDR3 region has the DNA TGTGCCAGCAGGGGGACAGGGGGGCTTGCCGAAGCTTTCTTT.